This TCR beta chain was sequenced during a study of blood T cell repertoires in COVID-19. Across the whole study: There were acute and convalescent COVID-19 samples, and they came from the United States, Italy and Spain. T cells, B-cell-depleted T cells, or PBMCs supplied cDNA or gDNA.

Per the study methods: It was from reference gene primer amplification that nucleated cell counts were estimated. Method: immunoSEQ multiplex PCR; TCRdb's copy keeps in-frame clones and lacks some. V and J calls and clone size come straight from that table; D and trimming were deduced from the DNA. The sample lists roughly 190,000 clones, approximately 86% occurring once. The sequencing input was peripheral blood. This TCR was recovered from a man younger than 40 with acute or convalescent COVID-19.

For the CDR3, the DNA is TGTGCCAGCAGCGCGGGACAGAAAGTCAATCAGCCCCAGCATTTT. It is translated as CASSAGQKVNQPQHF. The chain employs TRBV5-8 and TRBJ1-5; TRBD1 matches 7 bases. Germline values: CDR1 SGHTS, CDR2 YDEGEE. This CDR3 has 15 residues. Trimming took 4 bases from V and 3 from J; bases not matched to a gene: 7. The full variable domain, with the rest looked up from reference TRBV5-8 and TRBJ1-5, is EAGVTQSPTHLIKTRGQQATLRCSPISGHTSVYWYQQALGLGLQFLLWYDEGEERNRGNFPPRFSGRQFPNYSSELNVNALELEDSALYLCASSAGQKVNQPQHFGDGTRLSIL.